This T cell receptor beta chain was captured in a study of neoadjuvant anti-PD-1 for oral cavity cancer. As for the study in general: Patients mostly received three to four biweekly nivolumab doses at 3 mg/kg before surgery.

Trimming removed 9 bases at V and 3 bases at J, with 18 bases between. CDR1 is WNHNN, CDR2 SYGVQD, per germline (reference sequence). There are 14 residues in the CDR3. Time point meaning: after neoadjuvant nivolumab, at surgical resection. Patients had HPV-negative, locally advanced oral cavity squamous cell carcinoma. PBMCs were not maintained or expanded in culture before analysis. With regard to this clone: Its antigen is undetermined.

Study findings and constraints: Higher pretreatment blood Treg/Th17 ratios correlated with higher pretreatment blood and lower post-treatment tumor TCRbeta clonality.

Here immunoSEQ multiplex PCR was the method, and the copy in TCRdb shows in-frame clones only, minus some. This table has approximately 45,000 clones, 77% appearing once. The chain carries TRBV10-1 and TRBJ2-7; possibly TRBD1 for D (5 bases). The specimen comprised PBMCs, sampled after nivolumab (anti-PD-1) treatment. This sequence was found in a person aged 35-79 years with oral cavity squamous cell carcinoma. The CDR3 is CASSKQGKSYEQYF. The CDR3 region has the DNA TGCGCCAGTTCGAAGCAGGGAAAAAGCTACGAGCAGTACTTC.